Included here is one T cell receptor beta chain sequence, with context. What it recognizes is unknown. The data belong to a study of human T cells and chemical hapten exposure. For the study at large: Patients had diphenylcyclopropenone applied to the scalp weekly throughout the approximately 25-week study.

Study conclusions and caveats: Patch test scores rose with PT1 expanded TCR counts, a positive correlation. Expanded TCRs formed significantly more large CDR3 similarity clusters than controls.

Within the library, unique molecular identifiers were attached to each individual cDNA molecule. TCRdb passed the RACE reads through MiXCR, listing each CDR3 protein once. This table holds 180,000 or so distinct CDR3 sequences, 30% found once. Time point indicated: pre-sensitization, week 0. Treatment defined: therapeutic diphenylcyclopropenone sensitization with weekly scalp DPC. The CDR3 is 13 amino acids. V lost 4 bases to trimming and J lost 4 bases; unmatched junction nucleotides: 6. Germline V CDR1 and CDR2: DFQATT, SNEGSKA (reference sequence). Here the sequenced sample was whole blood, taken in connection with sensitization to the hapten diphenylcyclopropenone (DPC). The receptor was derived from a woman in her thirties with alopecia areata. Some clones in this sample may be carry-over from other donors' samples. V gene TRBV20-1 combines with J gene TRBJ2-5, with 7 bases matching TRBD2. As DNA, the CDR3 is TGCAGTGCTAAGTGGGGGGGGGGAGAGACCCAGTACTTC. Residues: CSAKWGGGETQYF.